Below, 24 T cell receptor beta chains from the same sample are listed, as sequenced in a study of T cells and Merkel cell carcinoma outcomes. The table came from immunoSEQ multiplex PCR; TCRdb's copy has only in-frame clones and leaves some out. The sample has 15,000 to 19,000 clones, 80% to 90% seen once; the top ten hold around 8%. The specimen was tumor tissue from Merkel cell carcinoma. These TCRs come from a human donor with Merkel cell carcinoma.

V and J are TRBV28 and TRBJ1-1; D possibly corresponds to TRBD1 (6 bases). The germline CDR1 and CDR2 sequences are MDHEN and SYDVKM. V lost 7 bases and J 3 bases, leaving 15 bases between the germline ends. The CDR3 is 14 residues long. CDR3: CASIGYRADTEAFF. The CDR3 nucleotides read TGTGCCAGCATAGGGTACAGGGCCGACACTGAAGCTTTCTTT. Based on the CDR3 plus reference TRBV28 and TRBJ1-1, the full variable domain is DVKVTQSSRYLVKRTGEKVFLECVQDMDHENMFWYRQDPGLGLRLIYFSYDVKMKEKGDIPEGYSVSREKKERFSLILESASTNQTSMYLCASIGYRADTEAFFGQGTRLTVV.

The chain recombines TRBV13 with TRBJ2-1, with unresolved D. V shed 4 bases and J shed 7 bases, with 11 bases lying between them. The CDR3 consists of 13 residues. Per germline, CDR1 PRHDT and CDR2 FYEKMQ (reference sequence). This chain's CDR3 is CASSSPNGNEQFF. The CDR3 DNA follows: TGTGCCAGCAGCTCCCCGAATGGAAATGAGCAGTTCTTC.

The chain has TRBV4-1 and TRBJ1-1; perhaps TRBD1 as D (5 bases). The germline V gene has CDR1 MGHRA and CDR2 YSYEKL. V was cut by 3 bases and J by 0 bases, with 8 bases left in between. CDR3 length: 14 residues. The CDR3 sequence: CASSQAGLNTEAFF. The CDR3 region has the DNA TGCGCCAGCAGCCAGGCAGGGTTGAACACTGAAGCTTTCTTT.

The chain couples TRBV2 to TRBJ2-3, with 7 bases that match TRBD2. The CDR3 loop spans 17 amino acids. Germline assignment: CDR1 SNHLY and CDR2 FYNNEI. Trimming at V came to 6 bases and at J to 0 bases, leaving 12 bases not matched to a gene. The CDR3 spells CASRLMASGRSTDTQYF. The CDR3 nucleotides are TGTGCCAGCAGGCTCATGGCTAGCGGTAGAAGCACAGATACGCAGTATTTT. Filled out from reference TRBV2 and TRBJ2-3, the complete variable domain reads EPEVTQTPSHQVTQMGQEVILRCVPISNHLYFYWYRQILGQKVEFLVSFYNNEISEKSEIFDDQFSVERPDGSNFTLKIRSTKLEDSAMYFCASRLMASGRSTDTQYFGPGTRLTVL.

The rearrangement uses TRBV5-1 and TRBJ2-2; 9 bases match TRBD1. Trimming at V came to 2 bases and at J to 7 bases, leaving 3 bases not matched to a gene. This CDR3 has 14 residues. Germline V lookup: CDR1 SGHRS, CDR2 YFSETQ. The CDR3: CASSLQGAVGELFF. CDR3 coding DNA: TGCGCCAGCAGCTTACAGGGGGCGGTCGGGGAGCTGTTTTTT.

This clone was counted a few times. The chain employs TRBV25-1 and TRBJ1-5; 8 bases map to TRBD1. Germline CDR1 and CDR2: MGHDK and SYGVNS. The CDR3 spans 16 residues. Trimming at V came to 4 bases and at J to 1 base, leaving 6 bases not matched to a gene. This CDR3 reads CASSGPGGESNQPQHF. CDR3 in DNA: TGTGCCAGCAGTGGCCCAGGGGGCGAAAGCAATCAGCCCCAGCATTTT.

The chain combines TRBV11-2 with TRBJ2-1, with D maybe TRBD1 (5 bases). The ends were cut back, 5 bases at V and 1 base at J, with 12 bases in the middle. The germline CDR1 and CDR2 sequences are SGHAT and FQNNGV. The CDR3 loop spans 15 amino acids. This chain's CDR3 is CASSPDSGSYNEQFF. DNA for the CDR3: TGTGCCAGCAGCCCCGACAGTGGATCCTACAATGAGCAGTTCTTC.

The CDR3 sequence: CASSVFSGTNTEAFF. CDR3 in DNA: TGTGCCAGCAGCGTATTTTCTGGGACGAACACTGAAGCTTTCTTT. This rearrangement joins TRBV9 to TRBJ1-1; D is perhaps TRBD1 (5 bases). Germline V lookup: CDR1 SGDLS, CDR2 YYNGEE. V gave up 1 base and J gave up 1 base, with 11 bases separating them. The CDR3 covers 15 residues.

In DNA, the CDR3 is TGTGCCAGCTCACCATCAGGGGATCACTATGGCTACACCTTC. Protein: CASSPSGDHYGYTF. The chain combines TRBV18 with TRBJ1-2; D perhaps matches TRBD1 (6 bases). Trimming shortened V by 2 bases and J by 3 bases, and 10 bases separated the two germline ends. There are 14 residues in the CDR3. CDR1 is KGHSH and CDR2 is LQKENI in the germline V gene.

CDR3 protein: CASSPPRSSMSTEAFF. CDR3 nucleotide sequence: TGTGCCAGCTCACCACCTAGGTCTTCCATGTCCACTGAAGCTTTCTTT. V usage is TRBV18 and J usage is TRBJ1-1; D uncertain. The V and J ends lost 0 bases and 4 bases respectively, with 15 bases between them. The CDR3 consists of 16 residues. CDR1 is KGHSH and CDR2 is LQKENI in the germline V gene.

This clone has just a few counts. The rearrangement uses TRBV18 and TRBJ2-1; D may be TRBD2 (6 bases). V lost 3 bases and J 9 bases, leaving 18 bases between the germline ends. CDR1 is KGHSH and CDR2 is LQKENI in the germline V gene. This CDR3 is built from 15 residues. The CDR3 DNA is TGTGCCAGCTCACCGGTGGACCCGCCGGAGGGTGAGCAGTTCTTC. Amino acid sequence: CASSPVDPPEGEQFF.

The chain combines TRBV7-9 with TRBJ1-1; 7 nucleotides match TRBD1. The CDR3 totals 13 residues. With 6 bases clipped from V and 11 bases from J, the junction kept 12 bases outside the gene matches. The germline V gene has CDR1 SEHNR and CDR2 FQNEAQ (reference sequence). CDR3 protein: CASSFSHDRVAFF. Written as DNA, the CDR3 is TGTGCCAGCAGTTTCTCGCATGACAGGGTGGCTTTCTTT. The full variable domain, with the rest looked up from reference TRBV7-9 and TRBJ1-1, is DTGVSQNPRHKITKRGQNVTFRCDPISEHNRLYWYRQTLGQGPEFLTYFQNEAQLEKSRLLSDRFSAERPKGSFSTLEIQRTEQGDSAMYLCASSFSHDRVAFFGQGTRLTVV.

This sequence joins TRBV7-9 and TRBJ1-1, with D unclear. V lost 2 bases and J lost 3, with 13 bases in between. This CDR3 comprises 15 residues. CDR1 is SEHNR and CDR2 is FQNEAQ in the germline V gene (reference sequence). The CDR3 DNA reads as TGTGCCAGCAGCTTACCCCGGTTCGTTGACACTGAAGCTTTCTTT. This translates into CASSLPRFVDTEAFF.

In DNA, the CDR3 is TGTGCCAGCAGCTCCACTAGTTCGACGAATACGCAGTATTTT. Residues: CASSSTSSTNTQYF. The rearrangement uses TRBV13 and TRBJ2-3, with D perhaps TRBD2 (5 bases). The germline V gene encodes CDR1 PRHDT and CDR2 FYEKMQ (reference sequence). This CDR3 is built from 14 residues. Trimming removed 4 bases from V and 7 bases from J, with 15 bases in between.

V is TRBV28 and J is TRBJ1-5; 8 nucleotides line up with TRBD1. Germline V gene sequence: CDR1 MDHEN, CDR2 SYDVKM. The CDR3 has 14 residues. Germline trimming cut 3 bases from V and 7 bases from J; bases unmatched to any gene: 5. CDR3 residues: CASSLLQGGQPQHF. In nucleotides, the CDR3 is TGTGCCAGCAGTTTGTTACAGGGGGGACAGCCCCAGCATTTT.

The chain joins TRBV12-5 to TRBJ2-1, with unresolved D. Germline V gives CDR1 LGHNT, CDR2 FRNRAP. The V gene lost 1 base and the J gene lost 9 bases, with 10 bases spanning the gap. The CDR3 sequence is 13 residues long. The CDR3 DNA reads TGTGCTAGTGGTTTGGCCGGTGGGGTTGAGCAGTTCTTC. Translated: CASGLAGGVEQFF.

The chain is built from TRBV5-1 and TRBJ2-7, with 8 bases lining up with TRBD2. Germline V gene sequence: CDR1 SGHRS, CDR2 YFSETQ. The CDR3 covers 15 residues. V shed 4 bases, J shed 5 bases, and the junction held 11 bases outside the gene matches. CDR3 nucleotides: TGCGCCAGCAGCCTATTAGCGGGAAGGGGCAACGAGCAGTACTTC. This translates into CASSLLAGRGNEQYF.

This clone came up once. Other DNA sequences from this sample encode an identical CDR3 as well. The chain recombines TRBV5-1 with TRBJ1-3; 7 bases fit TRBD1. V lost 3 bases, J lost 13 bases, and 13 bases stayed unmatched. Per the germline V gene, CDR1 is SGHRS and CDR2 is YFSETQ. CDR3 length equals 14 residues. This CDR3 reads CASSSEGAGNTIYF. CDR3 DNA: TGCGCCAGCAGCTCGGAGGGGGCTGGAAATACTATATATTTT.

The rearrangement links TRBV9 to TRBJ2-3; D unresolved. The V gene's germline CDR1 is SGDLS and CDR2 YYNGEE. The CDR3 sequence is 13 residues long. The ends were cut back, 0 bases at V and 5 bases at J, with 7 bases in the middle. CDR3 DNA: TGTGCCAGCAGCGTAGGAGGCGAAGATACGCAGTATTTT. Protein: CASSVGGEDTQYF.

This chain uses TRBV2 with TRBJ1-6, with D possibly TRBD1 on 5 matching bases. V lost 6 bases, J lost 3 bases, and 12 bases lay in between. The CDR3 runs 15 residues. Germline CDR1 reads SNHLY; CDR2 reads FYNNEI. For the CDR3, the DNA is TGTGCCAGCAGCGTGGACACCTTCTATAATTCACCCCTCCACTTT. This codes for CASSVDTFYNSPLHF. The variable domain in full, completed from reference TRBV2 and TRBJ1-6, reads EPEVTQTPSHQVTQMGQEVILRCVPISNHLYFYWYRQILGQKVEFLVSFYNNEISEKSEIFDDQFSVERPDGSNFTLKIRSTKLEDSAMYFCASSVDTFYNSPLHFGNGTRLTVT.

In the case of this clone: Different DNA sequences within this sample yield the same CDR3. In nucleotides, the CDR3 is TGCAGTGCTAGCCAAGATTATGAGCAGTTCTTC. Encoded protein: CSASQDYEQFF. The gene calls are TRBV20-1 and TRBJ2-1; D gene uncertain. Deletions cut 3 bases from V and 8 bases from J, with 8 bases between. Germline assignment: CDR1 DFQATT and CDR2 SNEGSKA (reference sequence). The CDR3 spans 11 residues.

This chain uses TRBV4-1 with TRBJ2-1; D might be TRBD1 (6 bases). The V and J ends lost 0 bases and 5 bases respectively, with 14 bases between them. The CDR3 spans 16 residues. Germline loops: CDR1 MGHRA, CDR2 YSYEKL. The CDR3 region is CASSQEARGFNNEQFF. The DNA of the CDR3 is TGCGCCAGCAGCCAAGAGGCCAGGGGCTTTAACAATGAGCAGTTCTTC.

The V and J genes are TRBV18 and TRBJ1-2; D gene unclear. CDR1 and CDR2 (germline): KGHSH, LQKENI. V was trimmed by 5 bases and J by 6 bases, leaving 25 bases between them. This CDR3 region has 17 residues. CDR3 in amino acids: CASSSRRAWTAEDGYTF. CDR3 coding DNA: TGTGCCAGCTCATCCCGTAGGGCCTGGACGGCGGAGGATGGCTACACCTTC.

The gene calls are TRBV2 and TRBJ1-2; the match to TRBD1 covers 10 bases. The V gene end was trimmed by 6 bases and the J gene end by 10 bases; junction bases not matched to a gene: 5. Germline V lookup: CDR1 SNHLY, CDR2 FYNNEI. This CDR3 contains 12 residues. Here the CDR3 reads CASREDRGDYTF. CDR3 in DNA: TGTGCCAGCAGGGAGGACAGGGGGGACTACACCTTC.